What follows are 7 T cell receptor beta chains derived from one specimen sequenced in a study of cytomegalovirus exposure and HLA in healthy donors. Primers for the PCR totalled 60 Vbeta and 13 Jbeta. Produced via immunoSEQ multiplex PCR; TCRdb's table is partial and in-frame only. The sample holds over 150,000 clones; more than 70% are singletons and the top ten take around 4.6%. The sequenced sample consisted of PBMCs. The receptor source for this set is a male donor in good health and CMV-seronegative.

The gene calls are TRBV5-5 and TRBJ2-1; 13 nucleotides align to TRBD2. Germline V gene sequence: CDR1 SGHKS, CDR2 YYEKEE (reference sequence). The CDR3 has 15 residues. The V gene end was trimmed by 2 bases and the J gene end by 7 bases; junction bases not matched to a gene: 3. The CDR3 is CASSFWGLAGNEQFF. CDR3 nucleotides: TGTGCCAGCAGCTTTTGGGGACTAGCGGGGAATGAGCAGTTCTTC.

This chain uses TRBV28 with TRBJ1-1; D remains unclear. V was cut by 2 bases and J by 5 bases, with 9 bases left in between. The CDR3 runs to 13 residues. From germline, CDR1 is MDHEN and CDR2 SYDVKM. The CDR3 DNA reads TGTGCCAGCAGTTTAAATCGGAGAACTGAAGCTTTCTTT. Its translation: CASSLNRRTEAFF.

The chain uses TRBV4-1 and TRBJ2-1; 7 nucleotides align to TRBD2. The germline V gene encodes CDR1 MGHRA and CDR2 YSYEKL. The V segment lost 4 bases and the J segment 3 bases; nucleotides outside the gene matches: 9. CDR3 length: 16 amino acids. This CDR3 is CASSPGGLADYNEQFF. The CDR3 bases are TGCGCCAGCAGCCCCGGAGGGCTAGCGGACTACAATGAGCAGTTCTTC.

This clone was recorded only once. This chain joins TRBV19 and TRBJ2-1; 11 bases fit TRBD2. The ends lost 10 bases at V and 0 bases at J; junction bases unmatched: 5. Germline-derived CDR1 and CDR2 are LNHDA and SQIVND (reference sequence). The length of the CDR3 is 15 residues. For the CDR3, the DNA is TGTGCCACCGGGACTAGCGGTCTCTCCTACAATGAGCAGTTCTTC. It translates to CATGTSGLSYNEQFF.

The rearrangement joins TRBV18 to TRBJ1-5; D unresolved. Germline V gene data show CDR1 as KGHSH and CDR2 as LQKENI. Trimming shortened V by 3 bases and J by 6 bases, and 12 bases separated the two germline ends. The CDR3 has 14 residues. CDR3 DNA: TGTGCCAGCTCACCGGAGCCCCTCAGTCAGCCCCAGCATTTT. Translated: CASSPEPLSQPQHF.

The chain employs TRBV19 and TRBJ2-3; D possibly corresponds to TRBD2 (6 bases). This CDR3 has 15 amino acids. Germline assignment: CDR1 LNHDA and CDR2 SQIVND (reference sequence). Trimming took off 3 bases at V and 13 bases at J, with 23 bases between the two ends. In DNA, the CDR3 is TGTGCCAGTAGTATTACCACATCCCAGGGAGGTCCAAAGTATTTT. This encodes CASSITTSQGGPKYF.

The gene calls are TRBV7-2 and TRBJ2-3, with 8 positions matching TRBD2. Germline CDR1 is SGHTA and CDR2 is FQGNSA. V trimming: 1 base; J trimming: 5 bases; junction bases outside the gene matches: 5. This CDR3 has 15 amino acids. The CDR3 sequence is CASSLGGLEGDTQYF. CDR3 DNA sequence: TGTGCCAGCAGCTTAGGGGGACTAGAGGGAGATACGCAGTATTTT.